These 15 T cell receptor beta chains were all obtained from the same sample, sequenced in a study of blood T cell repertoires in COVID-19. Sequencing was performed with immunoSEQ multiplex PCR; in TCRdb, only in-frame clones are kept and a portion is missing. In the table there are about 120,000 clones, 70% to 90% of which are singletons. The sequencing input was peripheral blood. The receptors stem from a woman aged 45-65 years with acute or convalescent COVID-19.

The chain has TRBV6-5 and TRBJ1-1; D is possibly TRBD1 (5 bases). Per germline, CDR1 MNHEY and CDR2 SVGAGI. The CDR3 is made up of 14 amino acids. Trimming took 2 bases from V and 4 from J, leaving 11 bases between them. The CDR3 sequence: CASSYGQGGTEAFF. In DNA form, the CDR3 reads TGTGCCAGCAGTTACGGCCAGGGAGGCACTGAAGCTTTCTTT.

Written as DNA, the CDR3 is TGTGCCAGCAGCCGGACAAGGACGGCGGTGGGTGAAGCTTTCTTT. It codes for CASSRTRTAVGEAFF. The V gene is TRBV11-2, the J gene TRBJ1-1; a weak D match, TRBD1 (5 bases). Deletions cut 5 bases from V and 7 bases from J, with 20 bases between. CDR1 and CDR2 (germline): SGHAT, FQNNGV. The CDR3 totals 15 residues. The full variable domain, completed using reference TRBV11-2 and TRBJ1-1, is EAGVAQSPRYKIIEKRQSVAFWCNPISGHATLYWYQQILGQGPKLLIQFQNNGVVDDSQLPKDRFSAERLKGVDSTLKIQPAKLEDSAVYLCASSRTRTAVGEAFFGQGTRLTVV.

This chain connects TRBV11-3 to TRBJ2-1; 9 positions match TRBD2. The V segment lost 6 bases and the J segment 4 bases; nucleotides outside the gene matches: 10. This CDR3 has 16 amino acids. The germline V gene has CDR1 SGHNT and CDR2 YENEEA. CDR3 loop: CASRLPSGGFYNEQFF. The DNA for the CDR3 is TGTGCCAGCAGGTTACCGAGCGGGGGGTTTTACAATGAGCAGTTCTTC.

V gene TRBV7-3 combines with J gene TRBJ2-1; 8 bases align to TRBD2. CDR1 is SGHTA, CDR2 FQGTGA, per germline. The CDR3 consists of 16 residues. Unmatched junction bases numbered 14, after V lost 5 bases and J lost 8 bases. CDR3 coding DNA: TGTGCCAGCAGCCCGGGAGGGGCCGGTCGGTCGGATGAGCAGTTCTTC. Amino acid sequence: CASSPGGAGRSDEQFF.

The chain has TRBV27 and TRBJ1-6, with no clear D. The V end lost 0 bases, the J end lost 5 bases, and 14 bases lay between the germline ends. This CDR3 comprises 17 residues. Per the germline V gene, CDR1 is MNHEY and CDR2 is SMNVEV (reference sequence). Here the CDR3 DNA reads TGTGCCAGCAGTTTATCGCTTAACGGAGTAAATAATTCACCCCTCCACTTT. This sequence encodes CASSLSLNGVNNSPLHF.

Regarding this clone: In this CDR3 the conserved last residue, phenylalanine or tryptophan, is missing, so a read error is likely. It is unclear where the CDR3 begins or ends on the DNA, so no DNA is shown, and the CDR3 is as TCRdb lists it. The chain couples TRBV20-1 to TRBJ1-1. Germline V gene data show CDR1 as DFQATT and CDR2 as SNEGSKA (reference sequence). The CDR3 length is 8 residues, termini included. The CDR3 spells CSASVVHR.

The count of this clone is one. The chain links TRBV20-1 to TRBJ2-7; tentatively, D is TRBD1 (6 bases). V lost 3 bases and J 6 bases, leaving 15 bases between the germline ends. Looked up from germline, CDR1 is DFQATT and CDR2 is SNEGSKA (reference sequence). This CDR3 region has 13 residues. CDR3 coding DNA: TGCAGTGCTAGTTCAACAGGGTGGAGCGAGCAGTACTTC. This translates into CSASSTGWSEQYF.

The chain has TRBV20-1 and TRBJ1-2; 7 bases are a match to TRBD1. The V gene end was trimmed by 6 bases and the J gene end by 2 bases; junction bases not matched to a gene: 0. The CDR3 sequence is 11 residues long. Germline V gene sequence: CDR1 DFQATT, CDR2 SNEGSKA (reference sequence). The DNA for the CDR3 is TGCAGTGCGGGACAGAACTATGGCTACACCTTC. Protein sequence: CSAGQNYGYTF.

This clone has only a few counts. This rearrangement joins TRBV5-1 to TRBJ2-7; D gene uncertain. Germline V gives CDR1 SGHRS, CDR2 YFSETQ. The V gene lost 6 bases and the J gene lost 3 bases, with 7 bases spanning the gap. The CDR3 totals 11 residues. The CDR3 nucleotides are TGCGCCAGCACCCTAGTCTACGAGCAGTACTTC. It specifies CASTLVYEQYF.

The rearrangement links TRBV28 to TRBJ1-3; D not certain. Between the trimmed V and J ends, which lost 5 bases and 2 bases, there was a span of 7 bases. CDR1 MDHEN and CDR2 SYDVKM come from the germline V gene. This CDR3 has 13 amino acids. CDR3 nucleotide sequence: TGTGCCAGCAGTGCGCCGGCTGGAAACACCATATATTTT. Encoded protein: CASSAPAGNTIYF.

The chain couples TRBV10-1 to TRBJ2-3, with D possibly being TRBD2 (6 bases). V dropped 8 bases and J dropped 2 bases, with 14 bases sitting between them. CDR3 length: 14 amino acids. Per germline, CDR1 WNHNN and CDR2 SYGVQD (reference sequence). This CDR3 is CASFAGLPTDTQYF. DNA for the CDR3: TGCGCCAGCTTCGCGGGACTCCCCACAGATACGCAGTATTTT.

The chain employs TRBV28 and TRBJ1-4, with D unresolved. The CDR3 extends over 11 amino acids. V was shortened by 8 bases and J by 10 bases, with 11 bases between the two germline ends. Germline lookup yields CDR1 MDHEN and CDR2 SYDVKM. Written as DNA, the CDR3 is TGTGCCAGCGGCTCCTCTGTAAAACTGTTTTTT. The encoded protein is CASGSSVKLFF.

The chain joins TRBV5-1 to TRBJ2-3; the match to TRBD2 covers 10 bases. From germline, CDR1 is SGHRS and CDR2 YFSETQ. The CDR3 totals 16 residues. The ends lost 0 bases at V and 6 bases at J; junction bases unmatched: 7. The CDR3 region has the DNA TGCGCCAGCAGCTTGGGATCTAGCGGGAGTTCTGATACGCAGTATTTT. Translating gives CASSLGSSGSSDTQYF.

This clone has only a few counts. The chain links TRBV18 to TRBJ1-1; TRBD1 aligns across 8 bases. This CDR3 spans 14 amino acids. V was clipped by 3 bases and J by 4 bases; unmatched bases: 4. CDR1 and CDR2 (germline): KGHSH, LQKENI. CDR3 nucleotides: TGTGCCAGCTCACCGATCACAGGGGGCACTGAAGCTTTCTTT. This codes for CASSPITGGTEAFF.

This chain links TRBV6-5 with TRBJ2-7; D is undetermined. V was trimmed by 5 bases and J by 2 bases, leaving 7 bases between them. Germline CDR1 MNHEY, CDR2 SVGAGI. The length of the CDR3 is 12 residues. CDR3 coding DNA: TGTGCCAGCAGTCCAACTACCTACGAGCAGTACTTC. This codes for CASSPTTYEQYF.